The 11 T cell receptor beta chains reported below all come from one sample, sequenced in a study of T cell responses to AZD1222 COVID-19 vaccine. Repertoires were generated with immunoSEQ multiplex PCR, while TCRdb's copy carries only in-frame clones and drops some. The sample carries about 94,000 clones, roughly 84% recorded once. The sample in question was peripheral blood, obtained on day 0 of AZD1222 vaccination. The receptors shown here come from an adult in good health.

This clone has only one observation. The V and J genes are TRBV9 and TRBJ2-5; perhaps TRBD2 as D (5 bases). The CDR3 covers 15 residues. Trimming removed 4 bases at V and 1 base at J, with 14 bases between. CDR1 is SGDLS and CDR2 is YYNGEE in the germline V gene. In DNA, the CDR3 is TGTGCCAGCAGCCAAAGAGGGCGCCCCCAAGAGACCCAGTACTTC. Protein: CASSQRGRPQETQYF.

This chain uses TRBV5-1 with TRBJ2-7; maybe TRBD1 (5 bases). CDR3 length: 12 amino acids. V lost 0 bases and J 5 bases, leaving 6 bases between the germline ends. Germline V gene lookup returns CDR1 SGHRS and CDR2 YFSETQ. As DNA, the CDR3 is TGCGCCAGCAGCTTGGACAGGCACGAGCAGTACTTC. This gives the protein CASSLDRHEQYF.

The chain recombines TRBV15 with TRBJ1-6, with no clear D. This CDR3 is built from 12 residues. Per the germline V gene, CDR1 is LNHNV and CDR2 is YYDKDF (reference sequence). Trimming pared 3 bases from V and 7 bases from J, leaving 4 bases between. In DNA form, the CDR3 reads TGTGCCACCAGCAGGTCCAATTCACCCCTCCACTTT. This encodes CATSRSNSPLHF. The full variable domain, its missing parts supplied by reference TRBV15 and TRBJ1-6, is DAMVIQNPRYQVTQFGKPVTLSCSQTLNHNVMYWYQQKSSQAPKLLFHYYDKDFNNEADTPDNFQSRRPNTSFCFLDIRSPGLGDTAMYLCATSRSNSPLHFGNGTRLTVT.

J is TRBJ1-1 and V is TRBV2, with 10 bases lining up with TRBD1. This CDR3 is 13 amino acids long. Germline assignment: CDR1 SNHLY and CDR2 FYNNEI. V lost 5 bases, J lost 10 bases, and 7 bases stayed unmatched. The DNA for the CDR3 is TGTGCCAGCAGTTTTGACAGGGGGCTTAGAGCTTTCTTT. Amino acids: CASSFDRGLRAFF. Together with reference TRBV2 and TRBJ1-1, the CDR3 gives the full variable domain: EPEVTQTPSHQVTQMGQEVILRCVPISNHLYFYWYRQILGQKVEFLVSFYNNEISEKSEIFDDQFSVERPDGSNFTLKIRSTKLEDSAMYFCASSFDRGLRAFFGQGTRLTVV.

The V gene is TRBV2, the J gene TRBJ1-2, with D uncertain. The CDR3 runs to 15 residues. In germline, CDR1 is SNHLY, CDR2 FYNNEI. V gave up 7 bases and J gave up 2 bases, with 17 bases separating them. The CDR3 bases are TGTGCCAGCACCACCTCGGCAGGACGAAACTATGGCTACACCTTC. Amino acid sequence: CASTTSAGRNYGYTF.

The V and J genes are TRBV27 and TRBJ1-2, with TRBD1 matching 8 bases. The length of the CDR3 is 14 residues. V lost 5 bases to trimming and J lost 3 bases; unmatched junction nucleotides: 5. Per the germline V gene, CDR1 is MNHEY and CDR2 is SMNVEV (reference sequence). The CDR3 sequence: CASSLTGVDYGYTF. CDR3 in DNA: TGTGCCAGCAGTCTGACAGGGGTTGACTATGGCTACACCTTC.

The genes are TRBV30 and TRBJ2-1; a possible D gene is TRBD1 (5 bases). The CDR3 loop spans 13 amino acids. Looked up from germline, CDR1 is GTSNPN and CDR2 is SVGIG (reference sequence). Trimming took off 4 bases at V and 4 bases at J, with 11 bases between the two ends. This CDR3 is CAWKGQKYNEQFF. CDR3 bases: TGTGCCTGGAAGGGGCAGAAATACAATGAGCAGTTCTTC. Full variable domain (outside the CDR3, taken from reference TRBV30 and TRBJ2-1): SQTIHQWPATLVQPVGSPLSLECTVEGTSNPNLYWYRQAAGRGLQLLFYSVGIGQISSEVPQNLSASRPQDRQFILSSKKLLLSDSGFYLCAWKGQKYNEQFFGPGTRLTVL.

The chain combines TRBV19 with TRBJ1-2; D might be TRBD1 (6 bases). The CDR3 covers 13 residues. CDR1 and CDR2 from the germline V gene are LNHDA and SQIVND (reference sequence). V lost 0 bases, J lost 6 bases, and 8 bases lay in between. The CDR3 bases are TGTGCCAGTAGTATAGATTCAGGGGATGGCTACACCTTC. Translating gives CASSIDSGDGYTF.

CDR3: CAQGDFSEKLFF. CDR3 DNA: TGTGCCCAGGGGGACTTCTCTGAAAAACTGTTTTTT. V usage is TRBV30 and J usage is TRBJ1-4, with 7 bases that match TRBD1. The ends lost 8 bases at V and 7 bases at J; junction bases unmatched: 7. Per the germline V gene, CDR1 is GTSNPN and CDR2 is SVGIG (reference sequence). The CDR3 runs to 12 residues.

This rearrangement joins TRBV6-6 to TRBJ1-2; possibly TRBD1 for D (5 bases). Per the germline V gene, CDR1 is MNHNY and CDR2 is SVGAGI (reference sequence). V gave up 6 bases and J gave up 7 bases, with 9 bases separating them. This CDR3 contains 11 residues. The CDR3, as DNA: TGTGCCAGCAGAGGGGATCGTGGCTACACCTTC. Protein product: CASRGDRGYTF.

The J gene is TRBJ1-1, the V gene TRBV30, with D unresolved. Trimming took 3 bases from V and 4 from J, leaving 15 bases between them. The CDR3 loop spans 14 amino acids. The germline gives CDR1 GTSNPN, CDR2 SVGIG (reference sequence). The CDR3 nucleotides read TGTGCCTGGAGGGATCCTTTGTGGAGCACTGAAGCTTTCTTT. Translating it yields CAWRDPLWSTEAFF.